The clone carrying this TCR beta chain was recorded only once. Sequencing used immunoSEQ multiplex PCR; TCRdb keeps in-frame clones, though not all of them. The sample has about 98,000 clones; over 75% are singletons. This sample was included in a study of cytomegalovirus exposure and HLA in healthy donors. This CDR3 is 13 amino acids long. The V and J genes are TRBV21-1 and TRBJ2-7; TRBD2 is the table's D call, not checked against the DNA. TRBV21-1 is noted as a pseudogene. The specimen was PBMCs. This sequence originates from a man between 18 and 29 years old in good health and CMV-seropositive. CDR3 DNA: TGTGCCAGCAGCAAAGAACAGCGGACTGAGCAGTACTTC. Protein sequence: CASSKEQRTEQYF.